This T cell receptor beta chain derives from a study of human T cells and chemical hapten exposure. Overall study results and limits: There was alopecia in the donors, so their immune response may differ from that of healthy people. DPC sensitization did not alter TCRs above 1 in 1000 frequency.

Time point indicated: patch test 3, about 24 weeks after DPC sensitization. The treatment was: therapeutic diphenylcyclopropenone sensitization with weekly scalp DPC. This clonotype was counted at least ten times. Its specificity is unknown. Germline V lookup: CDR1 SGHAT, CDR2 FQNNGV. With 5 bases removed from V and 0 bases from J, the gap between germline ends came to 10 bases. This CDR3 spans 14 amino acids. One entry per CDR3 protein results from TCRdb running MiXCR on the RACE reads. The repertoire holds some 30,000 distinct CDR3 sequences, with 4.5% to 7.5% as singletons. The chain employs TRBV11-2 and TRBJ2-5; D possibly uses TRBD1 or TRBD2 (5 bases each). The material was whole blood, obtained in connection with sensitization to the hapten diphenylcyclopropenone (DPC). This sequence was found in a man aged 25-40 years with alopecia areata. Some clones in this sample may be carry-over from other donors' samples. The CDR3: CASSTGTNQETQYF. CDR3 in DNA: TGTGCCAGCAGCACCGGGACGAACCAAGAGACCCAGTACTTC. Full variable domain (outside the CDR3, taken from reference TRBV11-2 and TRBJ2-5): EAGVAQSPRYKIIEKRQSVAFWCNPISGHATLYWYQQILGQGPKLLIQFQNNGVVDDSQLPKDRFSAERLKGVDSTLKIQPAKLEDSAVYLCASSTGTNQETQYFGPGTRLLVL.